The 14 T cell receptor beta chains below were found in one sample sequenced in a study of T-cell reconstitution after alpha-beta-depleted transplantation in children. The TCRbeta library incorporated unique molecular identifiers. TCRdb re-analysed the PCR reads in MiXCR, keeping a single row per CDR3 protein. The sample yields about 170,000 distinct CDR3 sequences, 11% seen once. The sequences come from PBMCs, collected before TCRalphabeta/CD19-depleted stem cell transplant. Receptors originate from a boy aged 2 to 9 with acute myeloid leukemia, due to receive a stem cell transplant.

This clonotype has ten or more counts. The chain has TRBV7-3 and TRBJ2-3, with D perhaps matching TRBD2 (6 bases). CDR3 length equals 16 residues. Trimming left V 0 bases short and J 0 bases short, with 10 bases between. The germline gives CDR1 SGHTA, CDR2 FQGTGA. In nucleotides, the CDR3 is TGTGCCAGCAGCTTAACACAGAGCGGGAGCACAGATACGCAGTATTTT. This sequence encodes CASSLTQSGSTDTQYF.

In its sample, this clonotype was seen many times. The chain is built from TRBV5-6 and TRBJ2-3; D is possibly TRBD2 (5 bases). The CDR3 loop spans 13 amino acids. Trimming shortened V by 5 bases and J by 8 bases, and 15 bases separated the two germline ends. Germline V gene lookup returns CDR1 SGHDT and CDR2 YYEEEE. CDR3 amino acids: CASRTGIRGTQYF. The DNA for the CDR3 is TGTGCCAGCAGGACGGGGATACGGGGTACGCAGTATTTT.

This clonotype is medium-sized by share. This rearrangement joins TRBV5-1 to TRBJ2-7; no firm D call. The CDR3 is made up of 14 amino acids. V was pared by 2 bases and J by 7 bases, with 16 bases between. Germline V gene data show CDR1 as SGHRS and CDR2 as YFSETQ. CDR3: CASSLEPFATEQYF. The CDR3 DNA reads as TGCGCCAGCAGCTTAGAGCCCTTTGCGACTGAGCAGTACTTC. The full variable domain, in which reference TRBV5-1 and TRBJ2-7 provide the parts outside the CDR3, is KAGVTQTPRYLIKTRGQQVTLSCSPISGHRSVSWYQQTPGQGLQFLFEYFSETQRNKGNFPGRFSGRQFSNSRSEMNVSTLELGDSALYLCASSLEPFATEQYFGPGTRLTVT.

This clonotype was seen repeatedly, ten times or more. This chain joins TRBV6-6 and TRBJ2-2, with D uncertain. Germline CDR1 reads MNHNY; CDR2 reads SVGAGI (reference sequence). V lost 5 bases and J 8 bases, leaving 9 bases between the germline ends. This CDR3 has 12 residues. The CDR3 region has the DNA TGTGCCAGCAGTCCGTGGCGAGGGGAGCTGTTTTTT. This codes for CASSPWRGELFF.

This clonotype appeared many times. V is TRBV7-2 and J is TRBJ1-2, with 9 bases fitting TRBD1. V was clipped by 4 bases and J by 4 bases; unmatched bases: 13. The CDR3 consists of 17 residues. Germline V gives CDR1 SGHTA, CDR2 FQGNSA. In DNA, the CDR3 is TGTGCCAGCAGCTCGCGGACAGGGGCCCCTACTTTCTATGGCTACACCTTC. Amino acids: CASSSRTGAPTFYGYTF.

This clonotype was counted at least ten times. This rearrangement joins TRBV29-1 to TRBJ2-1; perhaps D is TRBD1 or TRBD2 (8 bases each). Trimming removed 6 bases at V and 6 bases at J, with 18 bases between. This CDR3 has 14 residues. Germline CDR1 and CDR2: SQVTM and ANQGSEA. In nucleotides, the CDR3 is TGCAGCGTGGCAGGGGGCGGGGGGCTCAATGAGCAGTTCTTC. Translation gives CSVAGGGGLNEQFF.

In this sample, this clonotype turned up many times. The chain has TRBV7-8 and TRBJ1-2; D gene unclear. Trimming stripped 4 bases from V and 11 bases from J, with 11 bases between. This CDR3 has 11 amino acids. Looked up from germline, CDR1 is SGHVS and CDR2 is FQNEAQ. The chain's CDR3 is CASSSSATYTF. The CDR3 DNA reads TGTGCCAGCAGCTCATCTGCAACTTACACCTTC.

This clonotype was observed a handful of times. The genes are TRBV29-1 and TRBJ2-5; 7 bases match TRBD1. The germline CDR1 and CDR2 sequences are SQVTM and ANQGSEA. The ends lost 8 bases at V and 3 bases at J; junction bases unmatched: 9. CDR3 length equals 13 residues. CDR3 residues: CSLLDREEETQYF. In nucleotides, the CDR3 is TGCAGCCTCTTAGACAGGGAAGAAGAGACCCAGTACTTC.

The sample holds many counts of this clonotype. The chain is built from TRBV5-1 and TRBJ1-2; D remains ambiguous. The germline CDR1 and CDR2 sequences are SGHRS and YFSETQ. Between the trimmed V and J ends, which lost 3 bases and 3 bases, there was a span of 18 bases. CDR3 size: 16 residues. CDR3 sequence (DNA): TGCGCCAGCAGCTACGACTTGCCCCCCTGGGACTATGGCTACACCTTC. This translates into CASSYDLPPWDYGYTF.

This clonotype was recorded at least ten times. The chain combines TRBV20-1 with TRBJ1-2; D is unresolved. This CDR3 has 15 residues. Germline V gene lookup returns CDR1 DFQATT and CDR2 SNEGSKA (reference sequence). Trimming cost V 1 base and J 5 bases, with 17 bases left between them. DNA for the CDR3: TGCAGTGCTAGAGTTCTTTTAGTGGCAGTGTATGGCTACACCTTC. The encoded protein is CSARVLLVAVYGYTF.

This clonotype appeared once. This may be a read error, as it is one base from a much larger clone. The rearrangement joins TRBV4-2 to TRBJ2-3, with D perhaps matching TRBD1 (5 bases). V lost 2 bases to trimming and J lost 0 bases, with 9 bases between them. The CDR3 loop spans 15 amino acids. Per germline, CDR1 LGHNA and CDR2 YNFKEQ. The CDR3 region has the DNA TGTGCCAGCAGCCAAAAGACAGCGAGCACAGATACGCAGTATTTT. Translated: CASSQKTASTDTQYF.

The chain links TRBV3-1 to TRBJ2-5; 12 bases are shared with TRBD2. After removal of 11 bases from V and 1 base from J, the junction contained 20 bases not matched to a gene. The CDR3 runs to 19 residues. Germline CDR1 LGHDT, CDR2 YNNKEL (reference sequence). This chain's CDR3 is CACCQDPVSSGGGQETQYF. In DNA form, the CDR3 reads TGTGCCTGCTGCCAAGACCCGGTGTCTAGCGGGGGGGGCCAAGAGACCCAGTACTTC.

The sample holds many counts of this clonotype. V is TRBV5-6 and J is TRBJ2-3; D is undetermined. The CDR3 has 13 residues. With 3 bases removed from V and 1 base from J, the gap between germline ends came to 6 bases. Germline V gene data show CDR1 as SGHDT and CDR2 as YYEEEE. CDR3 DNA sequence: TGTGCCAGCAGCTCTACAGGCACAGATACGCAGTATTTT. It codes for CASSSTGTDTQYF.

Details on this clonotype: This may arise from a read error, as a much more abundant clone is one base away. V usage is TRBV7-9 and J usage is TRBJ2-1; unclear D gene. This CDR3 is 11 amino acids long. In germline, CDR1 is SEHNR, CDR2 FQNEAQ (reference sequence). CDR3 residues: CASRWRNEQLF. The CDR3 region has the DNA TGTGCCAGCAGATGGAGAAATGAGCAGCTCTTC.